This TCR beta chain was sequenced for a study of vaccination effects on CD4 cells after COVID-19. Study-level results: Few convalescent patients were included, and no early post-infection timepoints were sampled.

Expansion of antigen-specific CD4+ T cells with viral peptide pools was carried out by the ViraFEST assay before sequencing. Scientists isolated CD4+ T cells after a roughly 10-day culture period ended. Vaccine recipients had no previous SARS-CoV-2 infection; their nucleocapsid antibodies were negative. For each well, about 1.8 million PBMC were cultured with 10 IU/ml IL-2 and roughly 9.2 ug/ml peptides. Half-medium exchanges with IL-2 medium took place on days 3 and 7. Germline assignment: CDR1 MNHEY and CDR2 SVGAGI. This CDR3 spans 16 amino acids. Trimming took 4 bases from V and 1 from J, leaving 16 bases between them. Profiled with immunoSEQ multiplex PCR; TCRdb holds only in-frame clones, not every one. Of 55,000 to 75,000 clones listed, approximately 72% were seen once; the top ten hold approximately 4%. Of note for this clone: Antigen: not known.

The receptor was derived from a human donor who received a COVID-19 vaccine. V and J are TRBV6-5 and TRBJ1-1; D remains unclear. Here the sequenced sample was CD4+ T cells from PBMCs cultured with HCoV-OC43 spike peptides, taken before COVID-19 vaccination. Subset denoted: HCoV-OC43 spike overlapping peptide pool stimulation. The CDR3 sequence: CASSSLKGSSNTEAFF. The DNA for the CDR3 is TGTGCCAGCAGTTCTCTTAAGGGATCCTCGAACACTGAAGCTTTCTTT.